Following are 10 T cell receptor beta chains from one sample sequenced in a study of post-analysis software for immune sequencing data. The antigens these receptors bind are not known. Presence of unique molecular identifiers characterized the TCR beta cDNA libraries. TCRdb re-analysed the PCR reads in MiXCR, keeping a single row per CDR3 protein. The data show 820,000 or so distinct CDR3 sequences, around 53% seen once. General study points: TRBV5-6, TRBV5-1 and TRBV20-1 were among four to six TRBV segments more frequent in patients than controls.

The sequencing sample was made of blood. Receptors originate from a girl aged 5-17 years with multiple sclerosis.

V gene TRBV7-9 combines with J gene TRBJ1-2, with a tentative D call TRBD1 (6 bases). This CDR3 is 14 amino acids long. Trimming took off 4 bases at V and 4 bases at J, with 13 bases between the two ends. Germline V CDR1 and CDR2: SEHNR, FQNEAQ (reference sequence). CDR3 nucleotides: TGTGCCAGCAGCTCAGTGGCAGGGGTCTATGGCTACACCTTC. It encodes CASSSVAGVYGYTF.

The rearrangement joins TRBV29-1 to TRBJ2-5, with D possibly called TRBD1 or TRBD2 (5 bases each). The closer fit of TRBJ2-7 to the DNA end suggests the J call may be wrong. Germline CDR1 SQVTM, CDR2 ANQGSEA. There are 14 residues in the CDR3. The CDR3 loop reads CSVEGDGGRNEQYF. The CDR3 DNA follows: TGCAGCGTTGAAGGGGATGGGGGTCGCAACGAGCAGTACTTC.

The chain has TRBV12-3 or TRBV12-4 and TRBJ2-7; TRBD1 or TRBD2 may be the D gene (5 bases each). The CDR3 length is 18 residues. With 5 bases removed from V and 4 bases from J, the gap between germline ends came to 27 bases. This CDR3 reads CASSTTSRVRDRIYEQYF. Written as DNA, the CDR3 is TGTGCCAGCAGTACCACGAGCCGCGTAAGGGACCGTATTTACGAGCAGTACTTC.

There are a few counts of this clonotype. The chain employs TRBV29-1 and TRBJ1-4; D uncertain. The CDR3 has 12 amino acids. V was cut by 6 bases and J by 5 bases, with 10 bases left in between. Germline CDR1 and CDR2: SQVTM and ANQGSEA. CDR3 sequence reads: CSVRHGNEKLFF. CDR3 DNA: TGCAGCGTCAGACACGGGAATGAAAAACTGTTTTTT. The full variable domain, in which reference TRBV29-1 and TRBJ1-4 provide the parts outside the CDR3, is SAVISQKPSRDICQRGTSLTIQCQVDSQVTMMFWYRQQPGQSLTLIATANQGSEATYESGFVIDKFPISRPNLTFSTLTVSNMSPEDSSIYLCSVRHGNEKLFFGSGTQLSVL.

The chain employs TRBV29-1 and TRBJ1-2; 9 bases line up with TRBD1. V was clipped by 6 bases and J by 7 bases; unmatched bases: 9. CDR1 is SQVTM and CDR2 is ANQGSEA in the germline V gene. The CDR3 has 13 residues. CDR3 nucleotide sequence: TGCAGCGTGGTTAGACAGGGGGTACCTGGCTACACCTTC. This sequence encodes CSVVRQGVPGYTF. Looking up the rest from reference TRBV29-1 and TRBJ1-2 gives the full variable domain: SAVISQKPSRDICQRGTSLTIQCQVDSQVTMMFWYRQQPGQSLTLIATANQGSEATYESGFVIDKFPISRPNLTFSTLTVSNMSPEDSSIYLCSVVRQGVPGYTFGSGTRLTVV.

The chain couples TRBV20-1 to TRBJ1-1; weak D call: TRBD1 (5 bases). With 6 bases removed from V and 1 base from J, the gap between germline ends came to 18 bases. CDR3 length equals 15 residues. Germline V gene data show CDR1 as DFQATT and CDR2 as SNEGSKA (reference sequence). The CDR3 region is CSASGAPEKNTEAFF. In DNA form, the CDR3 reads TGCAGTGCCAGTGGGGCGCCGGAGAAGAACACTGAAGCTTTCTTT.

V usage is TRBV3-1 and J usage is TRBJ2-7; the D is unclear. This CDR3 region has 14 residues. V was cut by 0 bases and J by 6 bases, with 12 bases left in between. Germline assignment: CDR1 LGHDT and CDR2 YNNKEL (reference sequence). The chain's CDR3 is CASSQDQLPLEQYF. Here the CDR3 DNA reads TGTGCCAGCAGCCAAGATCAGCTACCCCTCGAGCAGTACTTC.

The J gene is TRBJ1-2, the V gene TRBV28, with D possibly TRBD1 on 5 matching bases. Germline V lookup: CDR1 MDHEN, CDR2 SYDVKM. V lost 2 bases and J lost 6, with 16 bases in between. The CDR3 is made up of 15 amino acids. The CDR3 DNA follows: TGTGCCAGCAGTTTAATTTGGTCCAGGGTCGATGGCTACACCTTC. Translating it yields CASSLIWSRVDGYTF.

The chain combines TRBV5-1 with TRBJ1-1; D may be TRBD1 (5 bases). Trimming pared 4 bases from V and 2 bases from J, leaving 12 bases between. Germline V lookup: CDR1 SGHRS, CDR2 YFSETQ. CDR3 length: 14 amino acids. CDR3 protein: CASSVTGFNTEAFF. The CDR3 coding sequence is TGCGCCAGCAGCGTAACAGGTTTTAACACTGAAGCTTTCTTT.

The V gene is TRBV9, the J gene TRBJ2-1; 11 nucleotides align to TRBD2. V was pared by 0 bases and J by 9 bases, with 8 bases of the junction left unmatched. Germline values: CDR1 SGDLS, CDR2 YYNGEE. This CDR3 is 16 amino acids long. The CDR3 reads CASSVVSSGRLGEQFF. In nucleotides, the CDR3 is TGTGCCAGCAGCGTAGTCTCTAGCGGGAGGCTAGGTGAGCAGTTCTTC.